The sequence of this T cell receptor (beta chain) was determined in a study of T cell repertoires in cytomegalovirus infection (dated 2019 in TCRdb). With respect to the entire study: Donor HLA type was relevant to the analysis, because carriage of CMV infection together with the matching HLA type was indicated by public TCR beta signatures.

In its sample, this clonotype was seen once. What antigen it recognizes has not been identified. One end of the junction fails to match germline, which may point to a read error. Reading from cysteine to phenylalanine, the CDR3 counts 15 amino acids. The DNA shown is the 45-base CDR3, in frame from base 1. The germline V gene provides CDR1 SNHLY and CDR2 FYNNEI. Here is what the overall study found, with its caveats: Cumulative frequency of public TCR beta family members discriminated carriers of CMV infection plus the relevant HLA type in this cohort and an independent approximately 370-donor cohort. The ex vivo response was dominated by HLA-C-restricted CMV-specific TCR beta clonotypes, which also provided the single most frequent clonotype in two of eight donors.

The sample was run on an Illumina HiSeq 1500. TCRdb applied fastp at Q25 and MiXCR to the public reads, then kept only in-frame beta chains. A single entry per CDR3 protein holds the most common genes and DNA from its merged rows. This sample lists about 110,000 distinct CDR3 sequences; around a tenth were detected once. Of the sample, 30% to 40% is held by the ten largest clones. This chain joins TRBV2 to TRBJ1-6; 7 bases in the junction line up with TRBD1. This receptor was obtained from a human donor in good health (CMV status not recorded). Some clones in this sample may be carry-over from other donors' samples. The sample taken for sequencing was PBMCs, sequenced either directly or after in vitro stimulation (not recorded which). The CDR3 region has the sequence CASSRWGQYNSPLYF. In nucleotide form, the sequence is TGTGCCAGCAGCCGGTGGGGACAGTATAATTCACCCCTCTACTTT. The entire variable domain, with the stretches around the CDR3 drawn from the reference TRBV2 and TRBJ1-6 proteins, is EPEVTQTPSHQVTQMGQEVILRCVPISNHLYFYWYRQILGQKVEFLVSFYNNEISEKSEIFDDQFSVERPDGSNFTLKIRSTKLEDSAMYFCASSRWGQYNSPLYFGNGTRLTVT.